This entry is about one T cell receptor (beta chain). Within its sample, this clonotype is medium-sized (0.01 to 0.1%). There is no known antigen for this receptor. No much larger clone is present one base from it, and per-base qualities are unavailable. Sequenced using an Illumina Genome Analyzer IIx. In TCRdb, the public reads were trimmed at Q25 with fastp and aligned with MiXCR, with productive beta chains retained. Rows with a matching CDR3 protein are joined into one entry that keeps the most common DNA and genes. This sample gives about 7,100 distinct CDR3 sequences in total; roughly 32% of them show up just once. The ten largest account for around a fifth of the sample. This sample is drawn from a study (dated by TCRdb to the early 2010s). V was cut back by 1 base and J by 9 bases, leaving a gap of 13 bases between them. CDR1 and CDR2, looked up from the germline V gene, are SQVTM and ANQGSEA. The CDR3 starts with the cysteine, ends with the phenylalanine, and has 13 residues. Solely the CDR3 DNA is kept, with 39 bases framed from the first base.

The TCR originated in a human donor. The sequence links TRBV29-1 to TRBJ2-1, and TRBD2 may be the D gene, going by 6 matching bases. The specimen sequenced was blood. The CDR3 corresponds to CSVEGSGLGEQFF. The nucleotide sequence reads as follows: TGCAGCGTTGAAGGGAGCGGGTTGGGTGAGCAGTTCTTC.